A single sample gave rise to the 11 T cell receptor beta chains below, sequenced in a study of blood T cells in healthy people across ages (dated by TCRdb to between 2015 and 2017). The library was obtained by 5' RACE. Sequencing was performed on an Illumina HiSeq 2500. A second PCR of roughly 7 to 11 cycles was performed with a sample-barcoded 5' primer and a J-beta primer mix. TCRdb redid the processing of the public reads, applying fastp at Q25 and MiXCR, and retained in-frame beta chains. When rows share a CDR3 protein, they turn into one entry using the most common DNA and genes. For this sample the table gives hundreds of thousands of distinct CDR3 sequences, of which less than 40% were detected only once. About 16% of the sample rests with the top ten. The sample consisted of blood. The receptors come from a woman of 80 years or more in good health. Donor details come from another sample of the same person, matched by shared clones.

This sequence joins TRBV20-1 and TRBJ2-5; possible D gene TRBD1, 5 bases. Near its end, the DNA agrees better with TRBJ2-7, so the J call may be wrong. This CDR3 is built from 13 residues. CDR1 and CDR2 (germline): DFQATT, SNEGSKA (reference sequence). CDR3 coding DNA: TGCAGTGCCCCGAAGGTCAGGGCCAACGAGCAGTACTTC. Translation: CSAPKVRANEQYF.

Regarding this clonotype: This may arise from a read error, as a much more abundant clone is one base away. The gene calls are TRBV5-1 and TRBJ2-2; 10 bases are a match to TRBD1. The length of the CDR3 is 15 residues. Per germline, CDR1 SGHRS and CDR2 YFSETQ. CDR3 residues: CASTRDRGGTGELSF. CDR3 nucleotide sequence: TGCGCCAGCACCAGGGACAGGGGAGGCACCGGGGAGCTGTCTTTT.

This clonotype has a single count. V is TRBV6-5 and J is TRBJ2-7; 7 bases agree with TRBD2. Germline V lookup: CDR1 MNHEY, CDR2 SVGAGI. This CDR3 contains 15 residues. J gave up 3 bases and V 5 bases, and 10 bases lay outside the gene matches. The CDR3 spells CASSPRTSGDYEQYF. CDR3 nucleotides: TGTGCCAGCAGTCCCCGGACTAGTGGTGACTACGAGCAGTACTTC.

The V gene is TRBV5-1, the J gene TRBJ2-1; TRBD2 agrees at 12 bases. Germline values: CDR1 SGHRS, CDR2 YFSETQ. The V and J ends lost 5 bases and 0 bases, in that order; junction bases with no gene match: 6. The CDR3 is made up of 17 amino acids. CDR3 DNA: TGCGCCAGCAGGCAACTAGCGGGAGGTAACTCCTACAATGAGCAGTTCTTC. Protein sequence: CASRQLAGGNSYNEQFF.

This clonotype was counted at least ten times. This rearrangement joins TRBV7-9 to TRBJ1-1, with D perhaps TRBD1 (5 bases). Germline CDR1 and CDR2: SEHNR and FQNEAQ (reference sequence). The CDR3 contains 13 residues. V dropped 5 bases and J dropped 10 bases, with 17 bases sitting between them. The CDR3, as DNA: TGTGCCAGCAGCCGTAGTATCGGGGCACCAGCTTTCTTT. Its protein product is CASSRSIGAPAFF.

This clonotype was seen ten or more times. The chain couples TRBV5-1 to TRBJ2-3; 11 bases agree with TRBD2. Trimming removed 3 bases from V and 5 bases from J; junction bases left unmatched: 11. CDR3 size: 17 residues. Per the germline V gene, CDR1 is SGHRS and CDR2 is YFSETQ. The CDR3 is CASSSGALAGGKDTQYF. The CDR3 bases are TGCGCCAGCAGCTCTGGCGCGCTAGCGGGGGGAAAAGATACGCAGTATTTT. The full variable domain, completed using reference TRBV5-1 and TRBJ2-3, is KAGVTQTPRYLIKTRGQQVTLSCSPISGHRSVSWYQQTPGQGLQFLFEYFSETQRNKGNFPGRFSGRQFSNSRSEMNVSTLELGDSALYLCASSSGALAGGKDTQYFGPGTRLTVL.

In its sample, this clonotype was seen many times. The chain combines TRBV6-5 with TRBJ1-2; D perhaps matches TRBD1 (5 bases). The CDR3 is 13 amino acids. V was shortened by 4 bases and J by 2 bases, with 8 bases between the two germline ends. Germline V lookup: CDR1 MNHEY, CDR2 SVGAGI. Here the CDR3 reads CASSWDGNYGYTF. The CDR3 coding sequence is TGTGCCAGCAGTTGGGACGGGAACTATGGCTACACCTTC.

This clonotype was seen at least ten times. The chain combines TRBV12-3 or TRBV12-4 with TRBJ2-1; D uncertain. The germline V and J ends were trimmed by 4 bases and 6 bases, with 10 bases remaining between them. The CDR3 is 13 residues long. CDR3 in amino acids: CASSWLGFNEQFF. In DNA form, the CDR3 reads TGTGCCAGCAGTTGGCTTGGATTCAATGAGCAGTTCTTC.

This clonotype occurred many times. The chain combines TRBV3-1 with TRBJ2-1; 8 bases are a match to TRBD1. Looked up from germline, CDR1 is LGHDT and CDR2 is YNNKEL (reference sequence). J lost 2 bases, V lost 3 bases, and 3 bases had no gene match. This CDR3 contains 15 residues. Here the CDR3 reads CASSHMTGAYNEQFF. CDR3 sequence (DNA): TGTGCCAGCAGCCATATGACAGGGGCCTACAATGAGCAGTTCTTC.

This clonotype was counted at least ten times. The chain recombines TRBV7-6 with TRBJ2-5; weak D call: TRBD1 (5 bases). Trimming shortened V by 2 bases and J by 3 bases, and 10 bases separated the two germline ends. The CDR3 spans 14 residues. CDR1 and CDR2 from the germline V gene are SGHVS and FNYEAQ. CDR3 nucleotides: TGTGCCAGCAGCTTAAGTGGGGCAGAAGAGACCCAGTACTTC. This translates into CASSLSGAEETQYF. Looking up the rest from reference TRBV7-6 and TRBJ2-5 gives the full variable domain: GAGVSQSPRYKVTKRGQDVALRCDPISGHVSLYWYRQALGQGPEFLTYFNYEAQQDKSGLPNDRFSAERPEGSISTLTIQRTEQRDSAMYRCASSLSGAEETQYFGPGTRLLVL.

This clonotype was observed at least ten times. The chain employs TRBV11-2 and TRBJ2-5; 10 bases are a match to TRBD2. The V and J ends lost 1 base and 4 bases, in that order; junction bases with no gene match: 6. CDR3 length: 16 amino acids. CDR1 is SGHAT and CDR2 is FQNNGV in the germline V gene. The chain's CDR3 is CASSLAASGGGETQYF. The CDR3 coding sequence is TGTGCCAGCAGCTTAGCAGCTAGCGGGGGAGGAGAGACCCAGTACTTC.